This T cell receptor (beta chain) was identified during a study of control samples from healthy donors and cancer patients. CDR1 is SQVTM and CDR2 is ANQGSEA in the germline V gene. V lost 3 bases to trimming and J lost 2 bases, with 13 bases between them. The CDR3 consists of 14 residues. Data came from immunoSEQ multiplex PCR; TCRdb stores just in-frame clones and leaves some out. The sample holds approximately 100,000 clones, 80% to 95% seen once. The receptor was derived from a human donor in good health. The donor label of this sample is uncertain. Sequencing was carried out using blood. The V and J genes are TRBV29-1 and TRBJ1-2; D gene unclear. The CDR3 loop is CSVEFPIGNYGYTF. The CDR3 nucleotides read TGCAGCGTTGAGTTTCCGATAGGAAACTATGGCTACACCTTC.